Presented here are 24 T cell receptor beta chains from one specimen sequenced in a study of blood T cell repertoires in COVID-19. Profiled with immunoSEQ multiplex PCR; TCRdb holds only in-frame clones, not every one. The data show approximately 280,000 clones, roughly 83% seen once. Specimen: peripheral blood. Source of these receptors: a human donor with COVID-19, enrolled during active disease. The donor label of this sample is uncertain.

The rearrangement links TRBV12-3 or TRBV12-4 to TRBJ2-5; D ambiguous. Trimming removed 6 bases from V and 9 bases from J, with 17 bases in between. This CDR3 comprises 13 residues. The CDR3 bases are TGTGCCAGCAGCCTGAGACCCTCCGAGGCCCAGTACTTC. It specifies CASSLRPSEAQYF.

As to this clone: A junction boundary mismatches the germline segment, possibly from a read error. This chain links TRBV19 with TRBJ1-1; 11 positions agree with TRBD1. CDR3 size: 15 residues. The germline gives CDR1 LNHDA, CDR2 SQIVND (reference sequence). The CDR3 loop reads CASSVEGTGGTEAFF. Written as DNA, the CDR3 is TGTGCCAGTAGTGTAGAGGGGACAGGGGGCACTGAAGCTTTCTTT.

V gene TRBV24-1 combines with J gene TRBJ1-2; no reliable D call. CDR1 is KGHDR, CDR2 SFDVKD, per germline. The V end lost 5 bases, the J end lost 10 bases, and 13 bases lay between the germline ends. This CDR3 is built from 12 residues. The CDR3 coding sequence is TGTGCCACCAGTGCCCCAGGTATTGACTACACCTTC. Encoded protein: CATSAPGIDYTF.

This chain joins TRBV5-1 and TRBJ2-7, with D possibly TRBD2 on 6 matching bases. The CDR3 spans 16 residues. CDR1 is SGHRS, CDR2 YFSETQ, per germline. V was cut by 5 bases and J by 0 bases, with 18 bases left in between. This CDR3 reads CASSLNSGSSSYEQYF. The CDR3 DNA follows: TGCGCCAGCAGTCTCAATAGCGGATCTAGCTCCTACGAGCAGTACTTC.

This clone has only a few counts. V gene TRBV7-2 combines with J gene TRBJ2-7; 9 nucleotides align to TRBD2. The CDR3 loop spans 16 amino acids. Per the germline V gene, CDR1 is SGHTA and CDR2 is FQGNSA. Trimming removed 5 bases from V and 3 bases from J; junction bases left unmatched: 11. The CDR3 loop is CASSPRGGINFYEQYF. Written as DNA, the CDR3 is TGTGCCAGCAGCCCGCGGGGGGGGATTAACTTCTACGAGCAGTACTTC.

This clone occurred once. The chain carries TRBV10-3 and TRBJ2-1; 9 bases map to TRBD2. Germline V CDR1 and CDR2: ENHRY, SYGVKD. Trimming removed 7 bases from V and 9 bases from J; junction bases left unmatched: 7. The CDR3 covers 13 residues. CDR3 in amino acids: CAIKAGGAREQFF. The CDR3 DNA reads as TGTGCCATCAAAGCGGGAGGTGCCCGTGAGCAGTTCTTC.

The chain uses TRBV19 and TRBJ1-5; D possibly corresponds to TRBD1 (5 bases). The V gene lost 8 bases and the J gene lost 4 bases, with 15 bases spanning the gap. CDR1 is LNHDA, CDR2 SQIVND, per germline (reference sequence). This CDR3 contains 14 residues. The DNA for the CDR3 is TGTGCCAGTGGCGTTGGGGCAGATAATCAGCCCCAGCATTTT. Translating gives CASGVGADNQPQHF.

This chain connects TRBV6-2 or TRBV6-3 to TRBJ1-5; 7 positions match TRBD1. The CDR3 is 16 residues long. From germline, CDR1 is MNHEY and CDR2 SVGEGT. Germline trimming cut 2 bases from V and 7 bases from J; bases unmatched to any gene: 11. The CDR3 region is CASSYPTGQVKQPQHF. CDR3 coding DNA: TGTGCCAGCAGTTACCCGACAGGGCAAGTGAAACAGCCCCAGCATTTT.

This rearrangement joins TRBV30 to TRBJ1-1, with TRBD1 matching 7 bases. V lost 3 bases and J lost 3; bases outside the gene matches: 4. Looked up from germline, CDR1 is GTSNPN and CDR2 is SVGIG (reference sequence). This CDR3 comprises 13 residues. The CDR3 here is CAWRGTAHTEAFF. The CDR3 nucleotides are TGTGCCTGGAGGGGGACAGCGCACACTGAAGCTTTCTTT.

The V gene is TRBV6-6, the J gene TRBJ2-3; 12 positions agree with TRBD1. Germline CDR1 is MNHNY and CDR2 is SVGAGI (reference sequence). CDR3 size: 16 residues. The V and J ends lost 6 bases and 4 bases, in that order; junction bases with no gene match: 8. The CDR3 sequence: CASRTSWDRGPDTQYF. Here the CDR3 DNA reads TGTGCCAGCAGAACATCGTGGGACAGGGGGCCAGATACGCAGTATTTT.

The chain couples TRBV7-8 to TRBJ1-1; possibly TRBD1 for D (5 bases). Per the germline V gene, CDR1 is SGHVS and CDR2 is FQNEAQ. V dropped 5 bases and J dropped 0 bases, with 13 bases sitting between them. There are 15 residues in the CDR3. The DNA of the CDR3 is TGTGCCAGCAGCCTCCGGGGGTCCATGAACACTGAAGCTTTCTTT. Translated, it gives CASSLRGSMNTEAFF.

The V gene is TRBV6-5, the J gene TRBJ2-1; D gene uncertain. The CDR3 consists of 14 residues. The germline gives CDR1 MNHEY, CDR2 SVGAGI. The V gene lost 5 bases and the J gene lost 4 bases, with 12 bases spanning the gap. This CDR3 reads CASSPDTLYNEQFF. DNA for the CDR3: TGTGCCAGCAGTCCAGACACGCTATACAATGAGCAGTTCTTC.

The chain joins TRBV28 to TRBJ2-2, with TRBD2 matching 10 bases. With V trimmed by 5 bases and J by 2 bases, 14 bases remained unmatched. The CDR3 spans 19 residues. In germline, CDR1 is MDHEN, CDR2 SYDVKM. The CDR3 sequence: CASSSPRRLAGANTGELFF. In DNA form, the CDR3 reads TGTGCCAGCAGTAGCCCGAGGAGGCTAGCGGGGGCCAACACCGGGGAGCTGTTTTTT.

This chain uses TRBV28 with TRBJ2-7; D possibly corresponds to TRBD2 (6 bases). Germline CDR1 is MDHEN and CDR2 is SYDVKM. Trimming took off 3 bases at V and 4 bases at J, with 19 bases between the two ends. CDR3 length: 16 amino acids. CDR3 protein: CASSFFGGADFYEQYF. In nucleotides, the CDR3 is TGTGCCAGCAGTTTTTTTGGAGGGGCAGATTTTTACGAGCAGTACTTC.

The rearrangement joins TRBV10-3 to TRBJ2-3; 8 nucleotides line up with TRBD2. V was clipped by 4 bases and J by 7 bases; unmatched bases: 4. This CDR3 is built from 13 residues. Germline CDR1 reads ENHRY; CDR2 reads SYGVKD. DNA for the CDR3: TGTGCCATCAGTGGGGGACTAGTTCATACGCAGTATTTT. Protein product: CAISGGLVHTQYF.

This clone is a singleton in its sample. This chain uses TRBV24-1 with TRBJ2-7, with 10 bases identical to TRBD2. V gave up 9 bases and J gave up 7 bases; unmatched junction bases: 8. CDR1 is KGHDR, CDR2 SFDVKD, per germline. The CDR3 is 13 amino acids. The CDR3 reads CATAGTSAGEQYF. The CDR3 DNA sequence: TGTGCCACCGCCGGGACTAGCGCCGGGGAGCAGTACTTC.

V usage is TRBV30 and J usage is TRBJ1-1, with D perhaps TRBD1 (5 bases). CDR1 GTSNPN and CDR2 SVGIG come from the germline V gene (reference sequence). This CDR3 is 13 amino acids long. Deletions cut 0 bases from V and 6 bases from J, with 11 bases between. CDR3 amino acids: CAWSVRQGAEAFF. For the CDR3, the DNA is TGTGCCTGGAGTGTACGTCAAGGGGCTGAAGCTTTCTTT.

V and J are TRBV18 and TRBJ2-2; D is unclear. V was clipped by 2 bases and J by 3 bases, with 10 bases between them. Germline loops: CDR1 KGHSH, CDR2 LQKENI. The CDR3 is made up of 15 amino acids. Here the CDR3 DNA reads TGTGCCAGCTCACCAATAGGTGGAGACACCGGGGAGCTGTTTTTT. Protein sequence: CASSPIGGDTGELFF. The complete variable domain, with remaining parts taken from reference TRBV18 and TRBJ2-2, reads NAGVMQNPRHLVRRRGQEARLRCSPMKGHSHVYWYRQLPEEGLKFMVYLQKENIIDESGMPKERFSAEFPKEGPSILRIQQVVRGDSAAYFCASSPIGGDTGELFFGEGSRLTVL.

The genes are TRBV5-1 and TRBJ2-7; D is undetermined. Per germline, CDR1 SGHRS and CDR2 YFSETQ. The CDR3 extends over 13 amino acids. Trimming pared 2 bases from V and 2 bases from J, leaving 8 bases between. The CDR3 spells CASSFGGTYEQYF. CDR3 sequence (DNA): TGCGCCAGCAGCTTTGGCGGTACCTACGAGCAGTACTTC. Using reference TRBV5-1 and TRBJ2-7 for the parts outside the CDR3, the full variable domain is KAGVTQTPRYLIKTRGQQVTLSCSPISGHRSVSWYQQTPGQGLQFLFEYFSETQRNKGNFPGRFSGRQFSNSRSEMNVSTLELGDSALYLCASSFGGTYEQYFGPGTRLTVT.

This clone was observed a single time. The chain couples TRBV7-9 to TRBJ2-1; 8 bases map to TRBD2. This CDR3 contains 13 residues. V lost 10 bases to trimming and J lost 6 bases; unmatched junction nucleotides: 8. Germline V gene lookup returns CDR1 SEHNR and CDR2 FQNEAQ (reference sequence). Written as DNA, the CDR3 is TGTGCCACAGGGACTAGGGCTGTCAATGAGCAGTTCTTC. Its translation: CATGTRAVNEQFF.

This clone was recorded once. This chain links TRBV7-9 with TRBJ2-1, with TRBD2 matching 10 bases. The germline V gene encodes CDR1 SEHNR and CDR2 FQNEAQ (reference sequence). This CDR3 is 14 amino acids long. V lost 4 bases and J lost 8; bases outside the gene matches: 5. The CDR3 nucleotides read TGTGCCAGCAGCTCCGGGACTAGCGCCCATGAGCAGTTCTTC. This encodes CASSSGTSAHEQFF.

The chain couples TRBV2 to TRBJ2-1; TRBD2 matches 7 bases. This CDR3 is built from 15 residues. The junction had 10 bases not matched to a gene; V was cut back by 7 bases and J by 4 bases. Germline assignment: CDR1 SNHLY and CDR2 FYNNEI. This CDR3 reads CASKEGGGGYNEQFF. CDR3 bases: TGTGCCAGCAAGGAAGGTGGCGGGGGATACAATGAGCAGTTCTTC.

The V call is TRBV18, the J call TRBJ2-5, with a tentative D call TRBD1 (6 bases). CDR1 is KGHSH, CDR2 LQKENI, per germline. Between the trimmed V and J ends, which lost 3 bases and 4 bases, there was a span of 15 bases. CDR3 length: 15 amino acids. The CDR3 sequence is CASSPTAGDRETQYF. CDR3 sequence (DNA): TGTGCCAGCTCACCGACGGCAGGGGATCGAGAGACCCAGTACTTC.

The V gene is TRBV30, the J gene TRBJ2-1; TRBD1 matches 7 bases. V dropped 3 bases and J dropped 0; count of bases not matched to a gene: 5. The CDR3 runs to 15 residues. Germline V CDR1 and CDR2: GTSNPN, SVGIG (reference sequence). Written as DNA, the CDR3 is TGTGCCTGGAGGTACAGGGGCAGCTCCTACAATGAGCAGTTCTTC. Its protein is CAWRYRGSSYNEQFF.